A selection of T cell receptor beta chains follows, all from one sample in a study of cytomegalovirus exposure and HLA in healthy donors. Measured with immunoSEQ multiplex PCR; TCRdb has only the in-frame clones, and not every one. The sample holds some 90,000 clones, roughly three quarters seen once. Sequences were obtained from PBMCs. The receptor set was obtained from a man aged 40-49 years in good health and CMV-seronegative. Each CDR3 is given with its conserved first and last residue. D genes are given only for firm matches. The size entry is marked missing in some rows and otherwise reads once, few, many or a size class.

size,D,J,V,CDR3,DNA
.,TRBD1,TRBJ1-2,TRBV28,CASSGNTGGSYGYTF,TGTGCCAGCAGTGGCAATACAGGGGGGAGCTATGGCTACACCTTC
once,TRBD1,TRBJ1-4,TRBV7-9,CSSLGGLVEEKLFF,TGTTCCAGCCTAGGGGGCCTGGTGGAGGAAAAACTGTTTTTT
.,TRBD1,TRBJ1-5,TRBV10-3,CAISGQGLSNQPQHF,TGTGCCATCAGTGGACAGGGCTTGAGCAATCAGCCCCAGCATTTT
.,.,TRBJ1-1,TRBV9,CASSVEAVMDTEAFF,TGTGCCAGCAGCGTAGAGGCGGTGATGGACACTGAAGCTTTCTTT
.,.,TRBJ2-7,TRBV27,CASSFSGGIEQYF,TGTGCCAGCAGTTTTAGCGGAGGGATCGAGCAGTACTTC
.,TRBD1,TRBJ2-7,TRBV5-1,CASSSGQNSYEQYF,TGCGCCAGCAGCTCGGGACAGAACTCCTACGAGCAGTACTTC
.,.,TRBJ1-6,TRBV27,CASSLGQSSSPLHF,TGTGCCAGCAGTTTAGGACAGTCCTCGTCACCCCTCCACTTT
.,.,TRBJ2-3,TRBV5-8,CASSPSGAGSTDTQYF,TGTGCCAGCAGCCCTTCCGGTGCGGGGAGCACAGATACGCAGTATTTT
.,.,TRBJ2-5,TRBV2,CASSEGLAPETQYF,TGTGCCAGCAGTGAAGGGTTGGCTCCAGAGACCCAGTACTTC
few,.,TRBJ2-7,TRBV18,CASSSPSEGGEQYF,TGTGCCAGCTCCTCCCCGTCGGAGGGCGGCGAGCAGTACTTC
few,.,TRBJ1-2,TRBV30,CAWSKGANYGYTF,TGTGCCTGGAGTAAGGGGGCTAACTATGGCTACACCTTC